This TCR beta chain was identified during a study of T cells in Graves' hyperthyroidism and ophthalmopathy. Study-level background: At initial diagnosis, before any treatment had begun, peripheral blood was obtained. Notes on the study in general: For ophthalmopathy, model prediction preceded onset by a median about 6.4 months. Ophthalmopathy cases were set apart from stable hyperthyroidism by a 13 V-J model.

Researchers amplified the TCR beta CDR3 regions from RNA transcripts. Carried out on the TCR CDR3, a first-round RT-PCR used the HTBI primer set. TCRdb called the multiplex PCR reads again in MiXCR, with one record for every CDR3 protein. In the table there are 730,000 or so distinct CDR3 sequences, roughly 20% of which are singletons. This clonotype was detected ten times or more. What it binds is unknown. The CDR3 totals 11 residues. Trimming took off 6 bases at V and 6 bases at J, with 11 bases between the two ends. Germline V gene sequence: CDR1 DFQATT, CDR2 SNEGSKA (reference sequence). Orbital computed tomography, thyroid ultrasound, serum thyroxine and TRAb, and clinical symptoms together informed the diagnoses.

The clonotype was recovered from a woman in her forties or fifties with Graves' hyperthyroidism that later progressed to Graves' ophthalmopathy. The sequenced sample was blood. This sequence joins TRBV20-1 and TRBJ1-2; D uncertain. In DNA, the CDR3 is TGCAGTGCCCCGACCTGGGATGGCTACACCTTC. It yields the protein CSAPTWDGYTF.